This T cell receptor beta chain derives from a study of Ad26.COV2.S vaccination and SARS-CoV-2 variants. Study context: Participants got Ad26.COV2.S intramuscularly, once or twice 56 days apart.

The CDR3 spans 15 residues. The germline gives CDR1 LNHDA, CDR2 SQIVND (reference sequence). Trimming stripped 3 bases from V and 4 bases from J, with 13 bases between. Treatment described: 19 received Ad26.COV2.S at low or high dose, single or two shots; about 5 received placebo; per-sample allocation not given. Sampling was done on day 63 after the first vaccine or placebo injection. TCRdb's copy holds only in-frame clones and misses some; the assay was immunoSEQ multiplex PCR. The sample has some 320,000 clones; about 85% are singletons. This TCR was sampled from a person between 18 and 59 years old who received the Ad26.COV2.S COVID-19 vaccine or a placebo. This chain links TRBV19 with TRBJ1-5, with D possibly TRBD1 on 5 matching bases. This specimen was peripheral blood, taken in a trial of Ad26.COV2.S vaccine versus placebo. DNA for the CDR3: TGTGCCAGTAGTATTTTCGACAGCGGTAATCAGCCCCAGCATTTT. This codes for CASSIFDSGNQPQHF. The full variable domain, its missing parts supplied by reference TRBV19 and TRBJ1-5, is DGGITQSPKYLFRKEGQNVTLSCEQNLNHDAMYWYRQDPGQGLRLIYYSQIVNDFQKGDIAEGYSVSREKKESFPLTVTSAQKNPTAFYLCASSIFDSGNQPQHFGDGTRLSIL.